The source of this T cell receptor (beta chain) is a study of T cell clonotyping in hematopoietic cell transplantation. Study outcomes and limitations: Recipient TCR diversity dropped after transplant; expanded clonotypes rose from day 30 to 180. Graft donor and pretransplant recipient Inverse Simpson Index values predicted broader posttransplant TCR diversity. No sorting was done, leaving CD4 and CD8 contributions mixed.

TCRdb's table, derived via immunoSEQ multiplex PCR, lists solely in-frame clones and lacks some. Found here are 20,000 or so clones, 65% to 80% of them singletons; the top ten hold about 15%. Comments on this clone: The antigen is not known.

The sequencing input was peripheral blood mononuclear cells. This receptor was obtained from a man aged 55 to 70 in good health. Some clones in this sample may be carry-over from other donors' samples.

The CDR3 protein is CASSLAGTDREQFF. The DNA of the CDR3 is TGTGCCAGCAGCTTAGCAGGGACAGATCGGGAGCAGTTCTTC. The chain uses TRBV7-2 and TRBJ2-1; 7 bases map to TRBD1. V shed 0 bases, J shed 10 bases, and the junction held 6 bases outside the gene matches. The CDR3 is 14 amino acids. Germline V gene data show CDR1 as SGHTA and CDR2 as FQGNSA.